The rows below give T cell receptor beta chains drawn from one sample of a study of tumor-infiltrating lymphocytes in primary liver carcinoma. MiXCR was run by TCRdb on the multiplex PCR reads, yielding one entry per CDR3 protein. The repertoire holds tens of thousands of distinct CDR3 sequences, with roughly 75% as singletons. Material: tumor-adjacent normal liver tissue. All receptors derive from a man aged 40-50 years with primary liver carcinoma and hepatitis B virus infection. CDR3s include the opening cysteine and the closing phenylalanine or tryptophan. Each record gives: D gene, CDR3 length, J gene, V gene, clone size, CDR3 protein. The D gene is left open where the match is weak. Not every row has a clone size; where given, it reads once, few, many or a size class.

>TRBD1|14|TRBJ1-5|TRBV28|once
CTSCLTGGTQPQHF
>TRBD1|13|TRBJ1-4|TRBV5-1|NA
CASREGDREELLF
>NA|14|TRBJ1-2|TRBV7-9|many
CASSTSGGGLGYTF
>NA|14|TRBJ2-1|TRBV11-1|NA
CASSLSVIYNEQFF
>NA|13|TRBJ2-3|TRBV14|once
CASSRGNTDTQYF
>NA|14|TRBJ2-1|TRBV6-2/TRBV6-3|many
CASSPEIPGNEQFF
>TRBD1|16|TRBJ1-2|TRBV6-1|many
CASSEAGRGRNYGYTF
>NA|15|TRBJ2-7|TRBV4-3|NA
CASNQDREAGDEQYF
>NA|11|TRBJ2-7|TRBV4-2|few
CASSLAYEQYF
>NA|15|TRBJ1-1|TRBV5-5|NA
CASSHEGERYTETFF
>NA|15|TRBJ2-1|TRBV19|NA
CASSSGIVATHEQFF
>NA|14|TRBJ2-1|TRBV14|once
CDTERKSSYNKQFF
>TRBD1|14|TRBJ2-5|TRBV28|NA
CASMPDRVVETQYF
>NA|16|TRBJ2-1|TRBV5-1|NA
CANSLTGGSRYNEQFF
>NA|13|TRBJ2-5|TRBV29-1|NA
CSGRQIRQETQHF
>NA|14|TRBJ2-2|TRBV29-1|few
CSVLGPGPTGEPFF
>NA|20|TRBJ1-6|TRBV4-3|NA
CASREDLQGQGSSYNSPLHF
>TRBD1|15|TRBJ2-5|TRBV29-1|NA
CSVEPDRGRQETQNF
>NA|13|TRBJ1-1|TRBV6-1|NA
CASSQSRNTDAFF
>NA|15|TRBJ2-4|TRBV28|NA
CASSPPGLARHIQYF
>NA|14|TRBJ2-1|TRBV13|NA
CASRKQGGYDEQFF
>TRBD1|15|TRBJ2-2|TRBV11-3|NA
CASTLATGCTGVLFF
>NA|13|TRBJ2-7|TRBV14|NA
CGSSPNEAYEQYF
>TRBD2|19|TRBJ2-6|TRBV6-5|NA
CASCSSGTSGYSGANVLTF
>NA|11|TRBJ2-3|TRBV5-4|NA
CVSSQIERTDF
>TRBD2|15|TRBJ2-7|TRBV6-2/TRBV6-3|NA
CASTQQGLAIYEQYF
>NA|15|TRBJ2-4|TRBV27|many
CASSPGRPVQNIQYF
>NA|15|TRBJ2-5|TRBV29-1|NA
CSVEELGWAQETQYF
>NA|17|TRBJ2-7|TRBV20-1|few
CSARPDSGQLYSYEQYF
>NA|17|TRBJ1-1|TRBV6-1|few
CANSEGEGQVVNTEAFF
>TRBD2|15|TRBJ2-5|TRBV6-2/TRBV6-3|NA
CASSPRLAGGETQYF
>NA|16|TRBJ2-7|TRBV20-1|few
CSARWQGSGLTYEQCF
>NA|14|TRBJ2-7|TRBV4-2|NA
CGSSQVGGWNEQYF
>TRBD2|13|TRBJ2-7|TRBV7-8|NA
CISSCTSAYEQYF
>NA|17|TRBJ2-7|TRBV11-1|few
CASSLGPAGESSYEQYF
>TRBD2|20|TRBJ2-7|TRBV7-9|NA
CASSFHKLAGKKIVCGEQYF
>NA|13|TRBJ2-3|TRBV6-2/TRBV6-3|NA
CASSYSLRNTQYF
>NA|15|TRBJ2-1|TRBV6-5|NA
CASSYSEGGSDEQFF
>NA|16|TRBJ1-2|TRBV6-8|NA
CAIPKSCGTPTYGYTF
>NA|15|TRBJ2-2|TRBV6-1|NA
CASSIEVGAPGVLFF
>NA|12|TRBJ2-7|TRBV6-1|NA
CAADGRPYEQYF
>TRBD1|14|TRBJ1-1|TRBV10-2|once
CASRGQQLDTGAFF
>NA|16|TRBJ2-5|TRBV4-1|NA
CASSQDWGTHRETQYF
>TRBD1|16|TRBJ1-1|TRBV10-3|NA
CAIRERSQGLDTEAFF
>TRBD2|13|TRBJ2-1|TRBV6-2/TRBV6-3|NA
CASRISGRTGQFF